These T cell receptor beta chains were read from a single sample in a study of metastatic and nonmetastatic thyroid tumors. Using MiXCR, TCRdb reanalyzed the PCR reads. Here the sample spans 30,000 to 45,000 clones, less than 30% being singletons. Sequencing was carried out using blood. These receptors were obtained from a male donor with papillary thyroid cancer or a benign thyroid nodule (not recorded which). Some clones in this sample may be carry-over from other donors' samples. Each CDR3 is given without its conserved first and last residue.

J gene	CDR3 length	V gene	CDR3 protein
TRBJ2-2	10	TRBV7-9	ASSFLPGELF
TRBJ1-1	13	TRBV12-3/TRBV12-4	ASSLGRLRGTEAF
TRBJ2-5	13	TRBV3-1	ASSQADRAQETQY
TRBJ2-1	14	TRBV27	ASSLQAGEKNNEQF
TRBJ2-2	11	TRBV29-1	SALTGFGGELF
TRBJ1-5	13	TRBV24-1	ATSDGVVDNQPQH
TRBJ1-1	13	TRBV6-5	ASSYSIGASLGPF
TRBJ2-3	15	TRBV9	ASSPNPGTTSTDTQY
TRBJ2-1	10	TRBV20-1	SSREKNNEQF
TRBJ1-2	10	TRBV6-6	ASSYRGDGYT
TRBJ2-3	14	TRBV10-1	ASSDTGATGADTQY
TRBJ2-7	12	TRBV7-2	ASSLGRGTYEQY
TRBJ2-1	12	TRBV5-1	ASSLLNRGNEQF
TRBJ1-2	12	TRBV12-3/TRBV12-4	ASSRQGANYGYT
TRBJ2-1	12	TRBV28	ASSSASGTNEQF
TRBJ1-1	12	TRBV20-1	SARGQQGKTEAF